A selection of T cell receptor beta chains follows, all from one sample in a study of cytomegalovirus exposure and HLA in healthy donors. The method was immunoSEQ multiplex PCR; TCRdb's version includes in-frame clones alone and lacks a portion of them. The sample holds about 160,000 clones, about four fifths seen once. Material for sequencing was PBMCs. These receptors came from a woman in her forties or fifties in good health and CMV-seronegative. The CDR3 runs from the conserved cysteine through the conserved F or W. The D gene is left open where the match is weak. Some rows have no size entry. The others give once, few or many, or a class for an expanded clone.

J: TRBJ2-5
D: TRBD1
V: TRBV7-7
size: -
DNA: TGTGCCAGCAGCCTAGACAGGGAAGAGACCCAGTACTTC
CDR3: CASSLDREETQYF

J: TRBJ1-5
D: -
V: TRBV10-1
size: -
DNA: TGCGCCAGCAGTGAGTCGAGGCAGCCCCAGCATTTT
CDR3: CASSESRQPQHF

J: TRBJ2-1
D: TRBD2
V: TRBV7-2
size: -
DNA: TGTGCCAGCAGCTTACACCAGCGGGGGGACAATGAGCAGTTCTTC
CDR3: CASSLHQRGDNEQFF

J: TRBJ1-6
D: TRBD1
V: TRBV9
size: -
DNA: TGTGCCAGCAGCGGACAGGGGATTAATTCACCCCTCCACTTT
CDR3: CASSGQGINSPLHF

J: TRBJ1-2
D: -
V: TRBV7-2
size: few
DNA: TGTGCCAGCCCACCGCCCGGTACGCTATGGGGCTACACCTTC
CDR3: CASPPPGTLWGYTF

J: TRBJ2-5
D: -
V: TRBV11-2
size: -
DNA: TGTGCCAGCAGCCTCCGGAGTCCGAAAGAGACCCAGTACTTC
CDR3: CASSLRSPKETQYF

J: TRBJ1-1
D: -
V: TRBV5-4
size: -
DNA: TGTGCCAGCAGCCAGACACCTAACACTGAAGCTTTCTTT
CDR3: CASSQTPNTEAFF

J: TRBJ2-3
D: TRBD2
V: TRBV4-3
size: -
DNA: TGCGCCAGCAGCCAGGGCCCGGGACTAGCCAAGGCAGATACGCAGTATTTT
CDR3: CASSQGPGLAKADTQYF

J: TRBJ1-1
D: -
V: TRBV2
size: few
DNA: TGTGCCAGCAGCGAACTAGAAAACACTGAAGCTTTCTTT
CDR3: CASSELENTEAFF

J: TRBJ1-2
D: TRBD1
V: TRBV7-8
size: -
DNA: TGTGCCAGCAGCTTAGGGGACAGCTATGGCTACACCTTC
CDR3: CASSLGDSYGYTF

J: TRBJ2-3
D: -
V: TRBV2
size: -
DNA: TGTGCCAGCAGCGCGAGAGGCGGCACAGATACGCAGTATTTT
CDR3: CASSARGGTDTQYF

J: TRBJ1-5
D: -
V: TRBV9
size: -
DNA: TGTGCCAGCAGCGTAGGGACTAATCAGCCCCAGCATTTT
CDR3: CASSVGTNQPQHF

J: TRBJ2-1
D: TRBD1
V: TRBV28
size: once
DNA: TGTGCCAGCAGTCCAACGCTCCTGACAGGGCACAATGAGCAGTTCTTC
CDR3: CASSPTLLTGHNEQFF

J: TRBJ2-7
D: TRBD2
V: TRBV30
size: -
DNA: TGTGCCTGTTCACCGGGACTAGCGACCGAGCAGTACTTC
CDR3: CACSPGLATEQYF

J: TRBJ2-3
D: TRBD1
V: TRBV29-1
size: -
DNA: TGCAGCGTTGACGGGACAGGGGGTTTCCATACGCAGTATTTT
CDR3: CSVDGTGGFHTQYF

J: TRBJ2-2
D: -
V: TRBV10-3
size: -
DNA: TGTGCCATCAGTGAGGGGCTCCCCGGGGAGCTGTTTTTT
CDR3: CAISEGLPGELFF

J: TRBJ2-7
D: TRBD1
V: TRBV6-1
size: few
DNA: TGTGCCAGCAGTGAACTCCGGACAGGGGGAACCTACGAGCAGTACTTC
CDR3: CASSELRTGGTYEQYF

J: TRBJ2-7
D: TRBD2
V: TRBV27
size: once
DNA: TGTGCCAGCAGGACAACTAGCGGGAGCTTCGAGCAGTACTTC
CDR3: CASRTTSGSFEQYF

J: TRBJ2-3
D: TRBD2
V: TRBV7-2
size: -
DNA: TGTGCCAGCAAACTAGCGGGAAATACAGATACGCAGTATTTT
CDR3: CASKLAGNTDTQYF

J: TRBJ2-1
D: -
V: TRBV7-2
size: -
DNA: TGTGCCAGCAGCTTAGTACAGATCTACAATGAGCAGTTCTTC
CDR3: CASSLVQIYNEQFF

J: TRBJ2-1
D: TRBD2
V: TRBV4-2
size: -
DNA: TGTGCCAGCAGCCACCTAGCGGGGGGACTTAACTCCTACAATGAGCAGTTCTTC
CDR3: CASSHLAGGLNSYNEQFF

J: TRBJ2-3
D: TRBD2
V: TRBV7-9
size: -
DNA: TGTGCCAGCAGGCGAGGCGGGGGGGAAGATACGCAGTATTTT
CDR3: CASRRGGGEDTQYF

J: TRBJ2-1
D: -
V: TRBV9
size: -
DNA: TGTGCCAGCAGCGTAGGATCGGGTGCGAATGAGCAGTTCTTC
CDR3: CASSVGSGANEQFF

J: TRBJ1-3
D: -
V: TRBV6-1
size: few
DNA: TGTGCCAGCCGGGGTGATGGAAACACCATATATTTT
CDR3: CASRGDGNTIYF

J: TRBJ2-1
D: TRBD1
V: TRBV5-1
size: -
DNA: TGCGCCAGCAGCTTGGTCAACTCTTACGGGACAGGGAGAGACAATGAGCAGTTCTTC
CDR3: CASSLVNSYGTGRDNEQFF

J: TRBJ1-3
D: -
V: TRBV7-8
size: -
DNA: TGTGCCAGCAGCTTTCGGGGCAGGGGTTCCCAAGGAAACACCATATATTTT
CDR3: CASSFRGRGSQGNTIYF

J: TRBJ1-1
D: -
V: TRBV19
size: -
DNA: TGTGCCAGTAGTATTAAGACAGGATGGCCTACTGAAGCTTTCTTT
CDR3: CASSIKTGWPTEAFF

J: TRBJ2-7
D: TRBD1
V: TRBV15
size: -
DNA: TGTGCCACCAGCAGAGATAGGACAGGGCAAGGGCTCGAGTACTTC
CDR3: CATSRDRTGQGLEYF

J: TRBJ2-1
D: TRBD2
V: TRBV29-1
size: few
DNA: TGCAGCGTCGAAAGGGAGGGTGAGCAGTTCTTC
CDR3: CSVEREGEQFF

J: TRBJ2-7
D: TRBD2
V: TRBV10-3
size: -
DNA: TGTGCCATCTCAACTAGCGGAGATTCCTACGAGCAGTACTTC
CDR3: CAISTSGDSYEQYF

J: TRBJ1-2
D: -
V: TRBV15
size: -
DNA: TGTGCCACCAGCAGGGAGGTAGAACGTATATACACCTTC
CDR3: CATSREVERIYTF

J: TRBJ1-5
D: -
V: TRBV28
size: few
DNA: TGTGCCAGCCGGGTCGTAAATCAGCCCCAGCATTTT
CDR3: CASRVVNQPQHF

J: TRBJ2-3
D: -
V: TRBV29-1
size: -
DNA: TGCAGCGTTGATCACCAGGGCACAGATACGCAGTATTTT
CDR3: CSVDHQGTDTQYF

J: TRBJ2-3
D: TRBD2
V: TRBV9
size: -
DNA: TGTGCCAGCAGCGTAGAGGGCGGGAGGAGCACAGATACGCAGTATTTT
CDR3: CASSVEGGRSTDTQYF

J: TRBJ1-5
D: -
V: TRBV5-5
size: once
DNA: TGTGCCAGCAGCTTGGGACACACCAATCAGCCCCAGCATTTT
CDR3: CASSLGHTNQPQHF

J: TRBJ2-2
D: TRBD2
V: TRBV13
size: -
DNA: TGTGCCAGCGGACTAGCGGGAGGGAACACCGGGGAGCTGTTTTTT
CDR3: CASGLAGGNTGELFF

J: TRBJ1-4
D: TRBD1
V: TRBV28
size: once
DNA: TGTGCCAGCAGTCCTGGGACAGGAATAGGTGAAAAACTGTTTTTT
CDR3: CASSPGTGIGEKLFF

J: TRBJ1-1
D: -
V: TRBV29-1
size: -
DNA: TGCAGCGTTGAAGTCCGGGGGACTGGCACTGAAGCTTTCTTT
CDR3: CSVEVRGTGTEAFF

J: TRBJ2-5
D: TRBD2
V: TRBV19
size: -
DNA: TGTGCCACCTCCCGAGCTAGCGGGGGAGAGACCCAGTACTTC
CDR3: CATSRASGGETQYF

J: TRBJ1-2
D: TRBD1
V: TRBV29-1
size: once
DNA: TGCAGCGTTGAACCAGACCCCGCCCCCGGGACAGAGTTTGGCTATGGCTACACCTTC
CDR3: CSVEPDPAPGTEFGYGYTF

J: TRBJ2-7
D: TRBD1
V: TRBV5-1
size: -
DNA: TGCGCCAGCAGCCCTGACAGGGGGCTTTACGAGCAGTACTTC
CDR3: CASSPDRGLYEQYF

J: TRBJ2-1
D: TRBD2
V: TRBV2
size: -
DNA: TGTGCCAGCAGTGAAGATGGACTAGCGAACAATGAGCAGTTCTTC
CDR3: CASSEDGLANNEQFF

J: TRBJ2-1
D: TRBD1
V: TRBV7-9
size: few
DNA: TGTGCCAGCAGCTTGGGACAGGGACCTTACAATGAGCAGTTCTTC
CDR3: CASSLGQGPYNEQFF

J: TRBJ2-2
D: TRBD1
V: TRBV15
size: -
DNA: TGTGCCACCAGCAGAGAGACAGGGCCGAACACCGGGGAGCTGTTTTTT
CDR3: CATSRETGPNTGELFF

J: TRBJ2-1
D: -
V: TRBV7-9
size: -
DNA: TGTGCCAGCAGCTTAAAATTGGAGGAGATGGAGCAGTTCTTC
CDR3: CASSLKLEEMEQFF

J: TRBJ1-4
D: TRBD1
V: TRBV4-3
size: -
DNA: TGCGCCAGCAGCCAAGAGATGGGGACAGGGGATGAAAAACTGTTTTTT
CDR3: CASSQEMGTGDEKLFF

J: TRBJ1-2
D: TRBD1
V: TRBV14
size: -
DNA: TGTGCCAGCAGCCAAGGTCTCCAGGGGGCGTCGGGCTACACCTTC
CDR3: CASSQGLQGASGYTF

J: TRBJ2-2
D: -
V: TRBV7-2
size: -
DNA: TGTGCCAGCAGCATCAGGGACTGGAACACCGGGGAGCTGTTTTTT
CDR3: CASSIRDWNTGELFF

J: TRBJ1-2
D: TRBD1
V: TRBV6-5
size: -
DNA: TGTGCCAGCAGTTACAGGGGGCATGGCTACACCTTC
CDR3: CASSYRGHGYTF